This TCR beta chain was sequenced in a study of blood T cell repertoires in COVID-19. The wider study: The samples span acute and convalescent COVID-19 from the United States, Italy and Spain. Sample material is recorded as cDNA or gDNA derived from T cells, B-cell-depleted T cells, or PBMCs.

The CDR3 is made up of 16 amino acids. Germline V gives CDR1 SGHTA, CDR2 FQGTGA. Germline trimming cut 0 bases from V and 0 bases from J; bases unmatched to any gene: 0. Original data processing: Cell counts per sample came from amplifying reference gene primers. Only in-frame clones appear in the TCRdb table, and some are missing; sequencing was by immunoSEQ multiplex PCR. The DNA was the basis for D and trimming; V, J and clone size are from that table. The data hold approximately 82,000 clones, with roughly 80% observed a single time. This sequence joins TRBV7-3 and TRBJ2-2; TRBD2 agrees at 8 bases. This clonotype was sampled from a woman aged 65 to 85 with acute or convalescent COVID-19. Sequencing was performed on peripheral blood. CDR3 sequence: CASSLTSGANTGELFF. The CDR3 region has the DNA TGTGCCAGCAGCTTAACTAGCGGGGCGAACACCGGGGAGCTGTTTTTT.